Shown below are 30 T cell receptor beta chains from a single sample sequenced in a study of CD8 T cells in ankylosing spondylitis. Each CDR3 protein gets one entry after TCRdb re-called the 5' RACE reads with MiXCR. Of approximately 88,000 distinct CDR3 sequences in the sample, 7.5% to 9% were seen once. Sequenced sample: blood, either unsorted or a sorted T cell fraction (not recorded which). The receptors shown here come from a male donor with ankylosing spondylitis or in good health (not recorded which).

This clonotype was seen at least ten times. The chain carries TRBV5-1 and TRBJ2-2; D is ambiguous. CDR3 length: 16 residues. Germline assignment: CDR1 SGHRS and CDR2 YFSETQ. V was clipped by 0 bases and J by 5 bases, with 14 bases between them. CDR3 nucleotides: TGCGCCAGCAGCTTGGCTCTAACATCGGTTACCGGGGAGCTGTTTTTT. It translates to CASSLALTSVTGELFF.

V usage is TRBV11-2 and J usage is TRBJ1-4; 9 bases map to TRBD1. Germline V gives CDR1 SGHAT, CDR2 FQNNGV. The CDR3 has 15 amino acids. J gave up 7 bases and V 0 bases, and 3 bases lay outside the gene matches. As DNA, the CDR3 is TGTGCCAGCAGCTTAGAAGGACAGGGGAGTGAAAAACTGTTTTTT. This gives the protein CASSLEGQGSEKLFF.

This clonotype was recorded many times. CDR3: CASSLRRGGWSYGYTF. The CDR3 DNA is TGTGCCAGCAGTTTGAGGCGTGGAGGGTGGAGCTATGGCTACACCTTC. The V and J genes are TRBV12-3 or TRBV12-4 and TRBJ1-2, with unresolved D. Trimming left V 3 bases short and J 4 bases short, with 18 bases between. The CDR3 has 16 residues.

This clonotype was observed many times. This sequence joins TRBV12-3 or TRBV12-4 and TRBJ2-3, with D perhaps TRBD1 or TRBD2 (7 bases each). The CDR3 is 15 residues long. The germline V and J ends were trimmed by 6 bases and 2 bases, with 15 bases remaining between them. CDR3 region: CASSPRGGDTDTQYF. The CDR3 DNA sequence: TGTGCCAGCAGCCCCAGGGGGGGCGACACAGATACGCAGTATTTT.

This clonotype was seen many times. The chain uses TRBV19 and TRBJ2-5; TRBD1 is a possible D gene (5 bases). The CDR3 totals 13 residues. Germline-derived CDR1 and CDR2 are LNHDA and SQIVND (reference sequence). Between the trimmed V and J ends, which lost 2 bases and 5 bases, there was a span of 9 bases. As DNA, the CDR3 is TGTGCCAGTAGTATACGGAAGGGGGAGACCCAGTACTTC. Amino acid sequence: CASSIRKGETQYF.

This clonotype was seen repeatedly, ten times or more. The V call is TRBV7-8, the J call TRBJ2-5; D may be TRBD1 (6 bases). The length of the CDR3 is 13 residues. With 4 bases removed from V and 1 base from J, the gap between germline ends came to 7 bases. The germline CDR1 and CDR2 sequences are SGHVS and FQNEAQ. The CDR3 sequence: CASSSTGQETQYF. CDR3 DNA: TGTGCCAGCAGCTCGACAGGCCAAGAGACCCAGTACTTC.

This clonotype was seen repeatedly, ten times or more. This sequence joins TRBV6-5 and TRBJ2-7, with 8 nucleotides matching TRBD2. Germline V gives CDR1 MNHEY, CDR2 SVGAGI. CDR3 length: 15 residues. V dropped 2 bases and J dropped 5; count of bases not matched to a gene: 8. CDR3 DNA sequence: TGTGCCAGCAGTTACGTCGACAGGCGGGGGGACGAGCAGTACTTC. It yields the protein CASSYVDRRGDEQYF.

This clonotype was seen a few times. V usage is TRBV3-1 and J usage is TRBJ2-1, with a tentative D call TRBD2 (7 bases). Germline V gives CDR1 LGHDT, CDR2 YNNKEL (reference sequence). V was shortened by 5 bases and J by 2 bases, with 19 bases between the two germline ends. The CDR3 length is 17 residues. The CDR3 reads CASSATIGGGPYNEQFF. The DNA of the CDR3 is TGTGCCAGCAGCGCAACGATAGGGGGGGGACCCTACAATGAGCAGTTCTTC.

Many counts were recorded for this clonotype. J is TRBJ2-1 and V is TRBV29-1, with 12 bases lining up with TRBD2. CDR1 is SQVTM, CDR2 ANQGSEA, per germline. The CDR3 runs to 14 residues. With 4 bases clipped from V and 12 bases from J, the junction kept 10 bases outside the gene matches. As DNA, the CDR3 is TGCAGCGTTGGGCCTAGCGGGGGGGCCCAAGCGCAGTTCTTC. Encoded protein: CSVGPSGGAQAQFF.

This clonotype was picked up many times. The rearrangement links TRBV9 to TRBJ2-2; TRBD1 matches at 7 bases. Losses at the gene ends were 2 bases for V and 3 bases for J; bases not matched to a gene: 4. In germline, CDR1 is SGDLS, CDR2 YYNGEE. The CDR3 is made up of 15 amino acids. The CDR3 sequence is CASSVLQGDTGELFF. The CDR3 nucleotides read TGTGCCAGCAGCGTCTTGCAGGGGGACACCGGGGAGCTGTTTTTT.

This clonotype has ten or more counts. The chain uses TRBV7-6 and TRBJ2-7, with 12 bases matching TRBD1. CDR1 and CDR2 from the germline V gene are SGHVS and FNYEAQ. The CDR3 length is 15 residues. Germline trimming cut 1 base from V and 6 bases from J; bases unmatched to any gene: 4. The CDR3 nucleotides are TGTGCCAGCAGCTTAGAGGGGACAGGGGGCTTCGAGCAGTACTTC. This translates into CASSLEGTGGFEQYF.

This clonotype appeared many times. The junction shows a germline mismatch at one end, possibly a read error. The J gene is TRBJ2-5, the V gene TRBV7-7, with D perhaps matching TRBD2 (5 bases). This CDR3 is built from 13 residues. Germline V CDR1 and CDR2: SSHAT, FNYEAQ (reference sequence). In nucleotides, the CDR3 is TGTGCTAGCAGCTTAGCGCTCTTGGAGACCCAGTACTTC. Encoded protein: CASSLALLETQYF. Full variable domain (remainder filled in from reference TRBV7-7 and TRBJ2-5): GAGVSQSPRYKVTKRGQDVTLRCDPISSHATLYWYQQALGQGPEFLTYFNYEAQPDKSGLPSDRFSAERPEGSISTLTIQRTEQRDSAMYRCASSLALLETQYFGPGTRLLVL.

This clonotype was recorded many times. The chain is built from TRBV12-3 or TRBV12-4 and TRBJ2-5, with 10 bases that match TRBD2. The CDR3 length is 16 residues. The V and J ends lost 7 bases and 2 bases, in that order; junction bases with no gene match: 10. The CDR3 DNA follows: TGTGCCAGCACCGAAAGGACTAGCGGCGTACAAGAGACCCAGTACTTC. The encoded protein is CASTERTSGVQETQYF.

This chain links TRBV3-1 with TRBJ2-1; 8 nucleotides agree with TRBD1. There are 14 residues in the CDR3. The junction had 8 bases not matched to a gene; V was cut back by 4 bases and J by 9 bases. Germline loops: CDR1 LGHDT, CDR2 YNNKEL (reference sequence). The CDR3 here is CASSLRTGMSEQFF. In DNA form, the CDR3 reads TGTGCCAGCAGCCTCCGGACAGGGATGAGTGAGCAGTTCTTC.

This clonotype has at least ten counts. The V and J genes are TRBV20-1 and TRBJ2-3; TRBD2 agrees at 10 bases. Unmatched junction bases numbered 6, after V lost 5 bases and J lost 1 base. Germline values: CDR1 DFQATT, CDR2 SNEGSKA (reference sequence). The CDR3 runs to 15 residues. The CDR3 sequence is CSASKTSGGTDTQYF. CDR3 in DNA: TGCAGTGCTTCCAAAACTAGCGGGGGCACAGATACGCAGTATTTT.

V is TRBV3-1 and J is TRBJ2-2; TRBD1 or TRBD2 may be the D gene (5 bases each). The CDR3 has 12 amino acids. Trimming removed 1 base at V and 13 bases at J, with 10 bases between. Germline CDR1 is LGHDT and CDR2 is YNNKEL (reference sequence). The CDR3 sequence is CASSQVTGGLFF. The CDR3 nucleotides read TGTGCCAGCAGCCAAGTTACAGGAGGGCTGTTTTTT. Complete variable domain (other parts from reference TRBV3-1 and TRBJ2-2): DTAVSQTPKYLVTQMGNDKSIKCEQNLGHDTMYWYKQDSKKFLKIMFSYNNKELIINETVPNRFSPKSPDKAHLNLHINSLELGDSAVYFCASSQVTGGLFFGEGSRLTVL.

The gene calls are TRBV30 and TRBJ2-7, with TRBD1 identical over 10 bases. The length of the CDR3 is 14 residues. Germline CDR1 reads GTSNPN; CDR2 reads SVGIG (reference sequence). With 1 base clipped from V and 6 bases from J, the junction kept 6 bases outside the gene matches. CDR3 coding DNA: TGTGCCTGGAGTGCCCGACAGGGGGCGATCGAGCAGTACTTC. As protein: CAWSARQGAIEQYF.

The sample holds many counts of this clonotype. This rearrangement joins TRBV3-1 to TRBJ2-3; D remains unclear. V lost 6 bases, J lost 6 bases, and 16 bases lay in between. Per the germline V gene, CDR1 is LGHDT and CDR2 is YNNKEL (reference sequence). The CDR3 has 14 residues. The CDR3 region is CASSRTLFADTQYF. CDR3 nucleotides: TGTGCCAGCAGTCGGACCTTGTTTGCGGATACGCAGTATTTT.

Ten or more counts support this clonotype. The gene calls are TRBV6-5 and TRBJ1-1; 7 nucleotides align to TRBD1. V was clipped by 10 bases and J by 4 bases; unmatched bases: 3. Germline V CDR1 and CDR2: MNHEY, SVGAGI. This CDR3 comprises 11 residues. The CDR3, as DNA: TGTGCCATCCGACAGGGCACTGAAGCTTTCTTT. This gives the protein CAIRQGTEAFF.

This clonotype occurred many times. The rearrangement joins TRBV7-2 to TRBJ2-1, with 7 bases identical to TRBD1. CDR1 and CDR2 from the germline V gene are SGHTA and FQGNSA. J was trimmed by 9 bases and V by 5 bases; bases with no gene match: 13. The length of the CDR3 is 15 residues. The CDR3 region is CASSPRDSQIGEQFF. The CDR3 region has the DNA TGTGCCAGCAGCCCACGGGACAGCCAGATTGGTGAGCAGTTCTTC.

This clonotype appeared many times. The rearrangement uses TRBV12-3 or TRBV12-4 and TRBJ1-2, with D perhaps TRBD1 (6 bases). V dropped 5 bases and J dropped 2 bases, with 6 bases sitting between them. The CDR3 sequence is 12 residues long. Here the CDR3 reads CASSTGNYGYTF. CDR3 nucleotide sequence: TGTGCCAGCAGTACAGGGAACTATGGCTACACCTTC.

This clonotype showed up many times. The J gene is TRBJ1-2, the V gene TRBV5-1, with no clear D. Germline loops: CDR1 SGHRS, CDR2 YFSETQ. CDR3 length equals 13 residues. Trimming cost V 2 bases and J 6 bases, with 11 bases left between them. CDR3 in DNA: TGCGCCAGCAGCTTTCTAGGAGTGGATGGCTACACCTTC. It yields the protein CASSFLGVDGYTF.

The rearrangement links TRBV3-1 to TRBJ1-1, with 8 bases identical to TRBD1. V shed 3 bases and J 3 bases; nucleotides not matched to a gene: 6. This CDR3 is built from 15 residues. CDR1 and CDR2 from the germline V gene are LGHDT and YNNKEL (reference sequence). The CDR3 region is CASSHGGQGHTEAFF. Written as DNA, the CDR3 is TGTGCCAGCAGCCATGGAGGACAGGGCCACACTGAAGCTTTCTTT.

This clonotype was counted many times. This chain connects TRBV7-9 to TRBJ1-1; the D is unclear. This CDR3 region has 14 residues. Trimming stripped 8 bases from V and 0 bases from J, with 13 bases between. Germline V gene data show CDR1 as SEHNR and CDR2 as FQNEAQ (reference sequence). CDR3 residues: CASDGSRLNTEAFF. The DNA of the CDR3 is TGTGCCAGCGACGGTAGCCGACTGAACACTGAAGCTTTCTTT.

This clonotype occurred many times. V and J are TRBV29-1 and TRBJ1-2; D possibly corresponds to TRBD1 (6 bases). The V end was cut by 1 base, the J end by 5 bases, with 17 bases between. The germline gives CDR1 SQVTM, CDR2 ANQGSEA. The CDR3 runs to 15 residues. CDR3 in amino acids: CSVEASSRGNYGYTF. CDR3 in DNA: TGCAGCGTTGAAGCCTCATCCAGGGGCAATTATGGCTACACCTTC.

This clonotype was observed many times. The genes are TRBV12-3 or TRBV12-4 and TRBJ2-5, with D possibly being TRBD1 (7 bases). The V end lost 7 bases, the J end lost 4 bases, and 19 bases lay between the germline ends. The CDR3 totals 15 residues. This CDR3 reads CASTPSTGRSETQYF. DNA for the CDR3: TGTGCCAGCACCCCATCGACAGGGAGGTCAGAGACCCAGTACTTC.

This clonotype was found a few times. The chain uses TRBV20-1 and TRBJ2-3; 10 nucleotides line up with TRBD2. The germline V gene has CDR1 DFQATT and CDR2 SNEGSKA (reference sequence). This CDR3 is built from 17 residues. V lost 8 bases and J lost 0; bases outside the gene matches: 14. CDR3 protein: CSFRGPAGGPSTDTQYF. The CDR3, as DNA: TGCAGTTTTAGAGGCCCAGCGGGGGGGCCTAGCACAGATACGCAGTATTTT.

At least ten counts were recorded for this clonotype. V gene TRBV5-1 combines with J gene TRBJ2-3; D perhaps matches TRBD1 (5 bases). The germline CDR1 and CDR2 sequences are SGHRS and YFSETQ. V was clipped by 2 bases and J by 0 bases, with 10 bases between them. The CDR3 totals 15 residues. As DNA, the CDR3 is TGCGCCAGCAGCTTAAAAGGGGCTAGCACAGATACGCAGTATTTT. This gives the protein CASSLKGASTDTQYF. The whole variable domain, filled in from reference TRBV5-1 and TRBJ2-3, reads KAGVTQTPRYLIKTRGQQVTLSCSPISGHRSVSWYQQTPGQGLQFLFEYFSETQRNKGNFPGRFSGRQFSNSRSEMNVSTLELGDSALYLCASSLKGASTDTQYFGPGTRLTVL.

This clonotype was recorded at least ten times. CDR3 coding DNA: TGCGCCAGCACCTCCAAGGACATCTCACGAACAAACGAGCAGTACTTC. Protein product: CASTSKDISRTNEQYF. This chain connects TRBV5-1 to TRBJ2-7; TRBD1 is a possible D gene (5 bases). Trimming cost V 6 bases and J 5 bases, with 24 bases left between them. Looked up from germline, CDR1 is SGHRS and CDR2 is YFSETQ. The CDR3 is 16 residues long.

This clonotype was seen repeatedly, ten times or more. This chain connects TRBV6-5 to TRBJ2-1; 7 bases match TRBD1. After removal of 2 bases from V and 3 bases from J, the junction contained 4 bases not matched to a gene. The V gene's germline CDR1 is MNHEY and CDR2 SVGAGI. The CDR3 runs 15 residues. The CDR3 DNA is TGTGCCAGCAGTTACGGGTCAGGGGGCTACAATGAGCAGTTCTTC. The encoded protein is CASSYGSGGYNEQFF.